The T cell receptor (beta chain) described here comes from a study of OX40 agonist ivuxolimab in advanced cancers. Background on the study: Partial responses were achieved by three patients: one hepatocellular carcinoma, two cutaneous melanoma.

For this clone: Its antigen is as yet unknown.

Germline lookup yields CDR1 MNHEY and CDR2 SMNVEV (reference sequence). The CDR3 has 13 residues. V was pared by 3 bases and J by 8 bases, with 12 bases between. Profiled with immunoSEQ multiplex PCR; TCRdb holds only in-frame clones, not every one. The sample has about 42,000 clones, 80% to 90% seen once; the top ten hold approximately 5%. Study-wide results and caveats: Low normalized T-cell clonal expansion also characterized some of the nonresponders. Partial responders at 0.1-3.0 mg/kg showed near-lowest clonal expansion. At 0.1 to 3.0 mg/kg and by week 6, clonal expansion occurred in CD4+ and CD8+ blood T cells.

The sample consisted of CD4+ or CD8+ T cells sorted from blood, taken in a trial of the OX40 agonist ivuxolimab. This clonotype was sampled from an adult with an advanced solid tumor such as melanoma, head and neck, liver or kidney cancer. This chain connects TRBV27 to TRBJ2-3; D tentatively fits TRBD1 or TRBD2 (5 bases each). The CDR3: CASSFQGRTTQYF. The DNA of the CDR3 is TGTGCCAGCAGTTTCCAGGGACGGACTACGCAGTATTTT.